This T cell receptor (beta chain) is drawn from a study of cytomegalovirus exposure and HLA in healthy donors. Sequenced by immunoSEQ multiplex PCR; TCRdb stores in-frame clones only, minus some. The sample shows more than 300,000 clones, 86% of them seen only once. V lost 8 bases and J 4 bases, leaving 14 bases between the germline ends. CDR1 and CDR2 from the germline V gene are MNHEY and SMNVEV (reference sequence). The CDR3 has 13 amino acids. The J gene is TRBJ1-2, the V gene TRBV27; no definite D call. What was sequenced was PBMCs. The TCR was taken from a young woman in good health and CMV-seronegative. The CDR3 sequence: CASRRGVGYGYTF. The CDR3 DNA is TGTGCCAGCCGCCGCGGGGTGGGCTATGGCTACACCTTC.